This record looks at one T cell receptor beta chain sequence and its context. The data derive from a study of shared clonotypes between healthy human individuals. This CDR3 contains 14 residues. Germline CDR1 MDHEN, CDR2 SYDVKM. V was clipped by 7 bases and J by 2 bases; unmatched bases: 8. Spread over ten immunoSEQ deep assay plates, unsorted PBMC DNA underwent sequencing. Original data processing: With immunoSEQ giving junction-only sequences and no quality scores, filtering differed. Produced via immunoSEQ multiplex PCR; TCRdb's table is partial and in-frame only. From that table come the V and J calls and clone size; the DNA was used to work out D and trimming. The data show some 500,000 clones, 79% seen once. Donors included only healthy HIV-negative adults lacking recent acute infections or vaccinations. Around 90 million PBMCs per unsorted sample were used for genomic DNA.

This chain joins TRBV28 and TRBJ2-7; 7 nucleotides agree with TRBD2. The TCR sequence derives from a woman between 40 and 55 years old in good health. Some clones in this sample may be carry-over from other donors' samples. The specimen sequenced was PBMCs. CDR3 DNA: TGTGCCAGCACCTTAGCGGGTCGAACCTACGAGCAGTACTTC. Its protein is CASTLAGRTYEQYF.